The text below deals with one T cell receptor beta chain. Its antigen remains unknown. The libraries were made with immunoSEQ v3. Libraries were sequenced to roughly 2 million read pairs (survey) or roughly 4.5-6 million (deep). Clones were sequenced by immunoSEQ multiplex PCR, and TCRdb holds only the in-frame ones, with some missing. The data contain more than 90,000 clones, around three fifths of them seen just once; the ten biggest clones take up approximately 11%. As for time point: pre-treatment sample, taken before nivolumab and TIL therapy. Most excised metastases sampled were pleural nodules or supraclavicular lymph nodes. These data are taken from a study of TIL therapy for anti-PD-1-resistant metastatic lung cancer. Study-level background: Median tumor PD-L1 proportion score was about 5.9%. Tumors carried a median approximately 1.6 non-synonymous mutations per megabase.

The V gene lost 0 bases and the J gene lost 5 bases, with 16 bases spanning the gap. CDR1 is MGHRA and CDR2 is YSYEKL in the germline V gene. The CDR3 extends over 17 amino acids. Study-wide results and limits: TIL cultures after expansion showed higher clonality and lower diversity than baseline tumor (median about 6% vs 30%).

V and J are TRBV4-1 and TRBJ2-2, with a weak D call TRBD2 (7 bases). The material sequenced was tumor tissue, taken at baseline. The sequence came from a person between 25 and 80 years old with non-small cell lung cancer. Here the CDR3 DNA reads TGCGCCAGCAGCCAAGAAGCGGGCGGGGGCTGGACCGGGGAGCTGTTTTTT. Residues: CASSQEAGGGWTGELFF.